This T cell receptor (beta chain) came from a study of blood T cell repertoires in COVID-19 (dated by TCRdb to 2018 to 2021). Concerning the study at large: The collaborator samples originated in the United States, Italy and Spain and spanned the acute and convalescent phases of COVID-19. The samples were drawn from the first 160 participants of the ongoing ImmuneRACE study and from 1,254 subjects provided by 6 global collaborators. The repertoires were released in a freely available public database intended as a resource for research on the immune response to SARS-CoV-2. Where available, HLA class I and class II types were taken from metadata supplied by the sample provider and were not determined by assay-based typing. The material from the prospective study consisted of cDNA or gDNA derived from T cells, B-cell-depleted T cells, or PBMCs. Subjects who had been exposed to COVID-19, were actively infected with it, or had recovered from it provided the deeply sampled blood TCRbeta repertoires that made up the dataset. The sample metadata nearly always contained a de-identified subject ID, COVID-19 status, age in years and sex. What the study reported, not specific to this receptor: Clinical and demographic metadata were provided uncurated, with the amount varying by source and participant.

The CDR3 runs 16 residues from the cysteine to the phenylalanine. Just the 48-base CDR3 DNA is kept, in frame starting at base 1. CDR1 and CDR2 are read off the germline V gene as SGHNT and YENEEA. Trimming removed 1 base from V and 5 bases from J, leaving 14 bases between the germline ends. This clone was recorded a few times. The specificity of this receptor is unknown. No per-base quality is available; no much larger clone lies one base away. The collaborating institutions used their own protocols to collect whole blood in K2EDTA tubes. For TCRbeta analysis, collaborator samples were shipped as frozen whole blood, as isolated PBMCs, or as DNA extracted from either sample type. TCRbeta CDR3 regions were amplified from genomic DNA using the immunoSEQ Assay, a bias-controlled multiplex PCR. The authors' pipeline ran thus. Within the assay, amplification of reference gene primers was used to estimate how many nucleated cells each sample contained. To quantify the absolute abundance of each unique TCRbeta CDR3 rearrangement, sequence reads were collapsed and filtered. Productive Simpson clonality was computed per sample as the square root of Simpson's diversity index over productive rearrangements. The table comes from immuneACCESS by way of TCRdb, which keeps in-frame sequences with V and J called. Part of the clones is missing from these tables; in studies checked, under half for an unresolved V gene and the rest for unknown reasons. That table supplies the V and J calls and clone size; D and trimming were determined from the DNA. This sample lists under 200,000 clones; approximately 81% were detected once. The ten largest clones capture around 4.9% of the sample.

This chain joins TRBV11-3 to TRBJ2-2, with TRBD1 tentatively as D gene (6 bases match). This receptor was obtained from a woman aged 80 or older with acute or convalescent COVID-19. The source material was peripheral blood. The DNA sequence is TGTGCCAGCAGCTTAGTTACCTCTCAGGGGACCGGGGAGCTGTTTTTT. This is translated as CASSLVTSQGTGELFF.